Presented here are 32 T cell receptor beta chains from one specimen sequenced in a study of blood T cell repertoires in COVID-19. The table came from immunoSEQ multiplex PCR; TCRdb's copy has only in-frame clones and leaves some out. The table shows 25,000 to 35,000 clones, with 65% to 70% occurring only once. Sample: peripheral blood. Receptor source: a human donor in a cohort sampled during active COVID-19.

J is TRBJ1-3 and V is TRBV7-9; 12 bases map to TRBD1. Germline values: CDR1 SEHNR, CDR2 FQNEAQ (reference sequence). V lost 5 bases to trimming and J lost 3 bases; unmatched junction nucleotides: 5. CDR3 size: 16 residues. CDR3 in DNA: TGTGCCAGCAGCCACCGGGACAGGGGGCTTGGAAACACCATATATTTT. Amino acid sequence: CASSHRDRGLGNTIYF.

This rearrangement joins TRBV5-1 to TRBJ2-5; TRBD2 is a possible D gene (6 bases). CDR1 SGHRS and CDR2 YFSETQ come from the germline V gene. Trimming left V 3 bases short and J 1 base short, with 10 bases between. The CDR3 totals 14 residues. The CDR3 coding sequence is TGCGCCAGCAGCTGGGGGGATCCCCAAGAGACCCAGTACTTC. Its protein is CASSWGDPQETQYF.

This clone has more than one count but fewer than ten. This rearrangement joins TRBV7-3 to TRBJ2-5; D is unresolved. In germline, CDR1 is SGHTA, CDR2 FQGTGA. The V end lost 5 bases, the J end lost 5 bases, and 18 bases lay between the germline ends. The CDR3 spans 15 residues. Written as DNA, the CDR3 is TGTGCCAGCAGCCCCCGCGGCTCGAGCCGGGAGACCCAGTACTTC. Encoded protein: CASSPRGSSRETQYF.

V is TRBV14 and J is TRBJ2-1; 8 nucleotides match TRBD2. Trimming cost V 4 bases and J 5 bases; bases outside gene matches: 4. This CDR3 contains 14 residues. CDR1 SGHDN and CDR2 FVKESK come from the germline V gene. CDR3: CASSLLLADNEQFF. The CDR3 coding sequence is TGTGCCAGCAGCCTCCTACTAGCGGACAATGAGCAGTTCTTC. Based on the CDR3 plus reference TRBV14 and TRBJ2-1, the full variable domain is EAGVTQFPSHSVIEKGQTVTLRCDPISGHDNLYWYRRVMGKEIKFLLHFVKESKQDESGMPNNRFLAERTGGTYSTLKVQPAELEDSGVYFCASSLLLADNEQFFGPGTRLTVL.

The CDR3 region is CASSLGTGNTEAFF. The DNA of the CDR3 is TGTGCCAGCAGTTTGGGGACAGGGAACACTGAAGCTTTCTTT. V is TRBV27 and J is TRBJ1-1; the match to TRBD1 covers 8 bases. Trimming at V came to 3 bases and at J to 1 base, leaving 1 base not matched to a gene. CDR3 length: 14 residues. Per the germline V gene, CDR1 is MNHEY and CDR2 is SMNVEV (reference sequence).

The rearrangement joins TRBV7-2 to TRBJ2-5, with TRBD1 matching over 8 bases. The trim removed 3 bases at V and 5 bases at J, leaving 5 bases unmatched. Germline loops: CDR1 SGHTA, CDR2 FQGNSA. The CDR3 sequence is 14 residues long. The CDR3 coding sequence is TGTGCCAGCAGCTTGCAGGGGGCAATGGAGACCCAGTACTTC. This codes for CASSLQGAMETQYF.

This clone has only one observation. CDR3 amino acids: CATKGVLLTDTQYF. The CDR3 DNA reads as TGTGCCACCAAAGGGGTTCTCCTCACAGATACGCAGTATTTT. This chain links TRBV24-1 with TRBJ2-3; TRBD1 might be the D (5 bases). The germline gives CDR1 KGHDR, CDR2 SFDVKD. The CDR3 has 14 amino acids. V lost 8 bases to trimming and J lost 2 bases, with 13 bases between them.

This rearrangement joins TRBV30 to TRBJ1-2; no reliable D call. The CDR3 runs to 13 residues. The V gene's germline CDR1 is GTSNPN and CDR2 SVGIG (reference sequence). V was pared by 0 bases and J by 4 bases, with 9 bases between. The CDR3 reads CAWSVTLSYGYTF. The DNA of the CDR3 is TGTGCCTGGAGTGTAACCCTCAGCTATGGCTACACCTTC.

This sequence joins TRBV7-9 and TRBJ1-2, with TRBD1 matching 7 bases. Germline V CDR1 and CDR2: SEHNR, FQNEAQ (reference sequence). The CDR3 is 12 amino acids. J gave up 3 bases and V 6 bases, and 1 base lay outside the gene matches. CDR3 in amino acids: CASRTGDYGYTF. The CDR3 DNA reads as TGTGCCAGCAGAACAGGGGACTATGGCTACACCTTC.

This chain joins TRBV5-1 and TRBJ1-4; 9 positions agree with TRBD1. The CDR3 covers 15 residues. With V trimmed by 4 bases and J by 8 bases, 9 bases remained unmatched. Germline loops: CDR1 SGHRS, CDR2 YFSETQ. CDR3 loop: CASSVDRGNREKLFF. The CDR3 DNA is TGCGCCAGCAGCGTGGACAGGGGAAATAGAGAAAAACTGTTTTTT. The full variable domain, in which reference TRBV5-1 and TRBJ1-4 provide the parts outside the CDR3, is KAGVTQTPRYLIKTRGQQVTLSCSPISGHRSVSWYQQTPGQGLQFLFEYFSETQRNKGNFPGRFSGRQFSNSRSEMNVSTLELGDSALYLCASSVDRGNREKLFFGSGTQLSVL.

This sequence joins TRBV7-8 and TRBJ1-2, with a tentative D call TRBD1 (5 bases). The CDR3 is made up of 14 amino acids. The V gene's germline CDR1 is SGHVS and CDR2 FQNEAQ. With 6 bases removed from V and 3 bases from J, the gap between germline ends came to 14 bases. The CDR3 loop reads CASSPRAAHYGYTF. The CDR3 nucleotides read TGTGCCAGCAGTCCCAGGGCGGCGCACTATGGCTACACCTTC.

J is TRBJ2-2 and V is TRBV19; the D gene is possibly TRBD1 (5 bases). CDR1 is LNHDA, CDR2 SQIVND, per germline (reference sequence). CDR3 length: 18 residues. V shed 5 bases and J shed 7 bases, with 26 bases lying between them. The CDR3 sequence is CASSFPGGAIRDGGELFF. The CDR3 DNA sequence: TGTGCCAGTAGTTTCCCCGGTGGGGCGATTCGAGACGGCGGGGAGCTGTTTTTT.

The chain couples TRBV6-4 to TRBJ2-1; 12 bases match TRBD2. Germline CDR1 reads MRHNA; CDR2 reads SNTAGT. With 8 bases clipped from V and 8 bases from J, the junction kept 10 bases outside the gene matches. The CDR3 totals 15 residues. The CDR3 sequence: CASAELAGGSDEQFF. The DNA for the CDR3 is TGTGCCAGCGCCGAACTAGCGGGGGGTTCGGATGAGCAGTTCTTC.

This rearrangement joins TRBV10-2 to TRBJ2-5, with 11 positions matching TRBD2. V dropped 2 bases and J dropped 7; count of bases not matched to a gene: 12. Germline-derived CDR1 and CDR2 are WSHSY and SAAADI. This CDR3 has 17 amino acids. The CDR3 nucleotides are TGCGCCAGCAGTGAGACCCCCGGGACTAGCGGCGGATGGACCCAGTACTTC. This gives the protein CASSETPGTSGGWTQYF.

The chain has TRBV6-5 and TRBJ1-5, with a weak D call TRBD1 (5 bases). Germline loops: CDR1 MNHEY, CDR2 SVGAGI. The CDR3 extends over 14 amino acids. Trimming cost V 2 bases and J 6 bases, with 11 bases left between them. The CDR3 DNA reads TGTGCCAGCAGTTACGTGGGGCCGGGTCAGCCCCAGCATTTT. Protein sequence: CASSYVGPGQPQHF.

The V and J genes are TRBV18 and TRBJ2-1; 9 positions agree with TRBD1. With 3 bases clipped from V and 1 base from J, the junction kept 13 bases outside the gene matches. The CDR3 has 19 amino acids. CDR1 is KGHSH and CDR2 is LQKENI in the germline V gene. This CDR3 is CASSPGTGYLRGSYNEQFF. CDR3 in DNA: TGTGCCAGCTCACCCGGGACAGGGTACCTTCGAGGGTCCTACAATGAGCAGTTCTTC.

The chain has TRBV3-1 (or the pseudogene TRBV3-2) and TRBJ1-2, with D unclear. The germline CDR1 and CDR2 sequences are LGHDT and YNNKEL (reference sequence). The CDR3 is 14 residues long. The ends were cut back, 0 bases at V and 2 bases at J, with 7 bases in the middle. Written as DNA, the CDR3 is TGTGCCAGCAGCCAAGAACCACAGAACTATGGCTACACCTTC. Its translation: CASSQEPQNYGYTF.

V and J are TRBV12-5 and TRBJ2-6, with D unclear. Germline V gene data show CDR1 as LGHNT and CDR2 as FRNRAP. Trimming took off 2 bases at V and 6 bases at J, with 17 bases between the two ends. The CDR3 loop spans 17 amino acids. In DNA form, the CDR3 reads TGTGCTAGTGGTTTGAAGAATACTGGTATCGAGGCCAACGTCCTGACTTTC. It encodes CASGLKNTGIEANVLTF.

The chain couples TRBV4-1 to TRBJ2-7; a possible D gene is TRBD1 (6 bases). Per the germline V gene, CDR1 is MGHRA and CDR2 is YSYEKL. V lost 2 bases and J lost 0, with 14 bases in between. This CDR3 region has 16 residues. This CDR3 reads CASSQSTGKSSYEQYF. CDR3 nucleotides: TGCGCCAGCAGCCAATCGACAGGAAAGAGCTCCTACGAGCAGTACTTC.

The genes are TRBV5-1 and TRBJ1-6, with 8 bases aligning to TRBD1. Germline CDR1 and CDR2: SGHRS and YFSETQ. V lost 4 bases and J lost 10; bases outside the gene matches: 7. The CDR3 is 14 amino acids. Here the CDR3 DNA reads TGCGCCAGCAGCCCCGACAGGGGAGGATCACCCCTCCACTTT. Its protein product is CASSPDRGGSPLHF.

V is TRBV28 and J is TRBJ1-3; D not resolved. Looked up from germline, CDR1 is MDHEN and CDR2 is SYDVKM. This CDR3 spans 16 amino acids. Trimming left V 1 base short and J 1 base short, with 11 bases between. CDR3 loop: CASSLYGSGSGNTIYF. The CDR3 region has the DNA TGTGCCAGCAGTTTATATGGGTCGGGGTCTGGAAACACCATATATTTT.

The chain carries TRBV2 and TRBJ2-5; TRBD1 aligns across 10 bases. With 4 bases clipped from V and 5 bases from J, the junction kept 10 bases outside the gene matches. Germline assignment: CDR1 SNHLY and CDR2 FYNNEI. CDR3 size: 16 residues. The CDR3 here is CASSGGTGATFETQYF. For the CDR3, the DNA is TGTGCCAGCAGTGGAGGGACAGGGGCGACCTTTGAGACCCAGTACTTC.

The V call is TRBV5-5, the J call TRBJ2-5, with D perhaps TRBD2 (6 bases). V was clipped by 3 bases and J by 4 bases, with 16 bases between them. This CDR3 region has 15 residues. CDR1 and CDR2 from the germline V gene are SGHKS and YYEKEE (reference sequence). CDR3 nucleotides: TGTGCCAGCAGCTCCAGGGTCCCGGAGGGAGAGACCCAGTACTTC. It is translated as CASSSRVPEGETQYF. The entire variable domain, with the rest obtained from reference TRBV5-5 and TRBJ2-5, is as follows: DAGVTQSPTHLIKTRGQQVTLRCSPISGHKSVSWYQQVLGQGPQFIFQYYEKEERGRGNFPDRFSARQFPNYSSELNVNALLLGDSALYLCASSSRVPEGETQYFGPGTRLLVL.

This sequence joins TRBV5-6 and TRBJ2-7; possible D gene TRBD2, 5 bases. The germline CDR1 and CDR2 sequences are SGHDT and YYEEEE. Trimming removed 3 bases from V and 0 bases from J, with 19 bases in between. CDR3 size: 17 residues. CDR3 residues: CASSSNRRGHDSYEQYF. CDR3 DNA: TGTGCCAGCAGCTCAAACCGGCGCGGGCATGACTCCTACGAGCAGTACTTC. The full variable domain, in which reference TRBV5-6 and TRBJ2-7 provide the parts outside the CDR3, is DAGVTQSPTHLIKTRGQQVTLRCSPKSGHDTVSWYQQALGQGPQFIFQYYEEEERQRGNFPDRFSGHQFPNYSSELNVNALLLGDSALYLCASSSNRRGHDSYEQYFGPGTRLTVT.

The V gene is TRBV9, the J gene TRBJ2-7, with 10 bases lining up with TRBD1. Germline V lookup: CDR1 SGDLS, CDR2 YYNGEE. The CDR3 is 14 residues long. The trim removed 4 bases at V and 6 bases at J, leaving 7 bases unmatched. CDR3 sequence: CASSKDRGRLEQYF. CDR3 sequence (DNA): TGTGCCAGCAGCAAAGACAGGGGGCGTCTCGAGCAGTACTTC.

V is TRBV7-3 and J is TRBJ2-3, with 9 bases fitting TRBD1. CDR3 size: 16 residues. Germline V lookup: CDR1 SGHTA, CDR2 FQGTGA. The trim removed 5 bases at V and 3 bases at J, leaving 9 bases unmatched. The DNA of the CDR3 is TGTGCCAGCAGCCGAACAGGGGGCGTGCAAACAGATACGCAGTATTTT. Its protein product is CASSRTGGVQTDTQYF. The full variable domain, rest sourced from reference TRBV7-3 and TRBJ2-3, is GAGVSQTPSNKVTEKGKYVELRCDPISGHTALYWYRQSLGQGPEFLIYFQGTGAADDSGLPNDRFFAVRPEGSVSTLKIQRTERGDSAVYLCASSRTGGVQTDTQYFGPGTRLTVL.

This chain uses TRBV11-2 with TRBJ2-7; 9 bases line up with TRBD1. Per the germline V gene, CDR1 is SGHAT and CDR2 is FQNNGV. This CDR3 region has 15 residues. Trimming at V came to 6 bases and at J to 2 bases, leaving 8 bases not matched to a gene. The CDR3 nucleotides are TGTGCCAGCAGGAGTACAGGGGGCGCGGCCTACGAGCAGTACTTC. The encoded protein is CASRSTGGAAYEQYF.

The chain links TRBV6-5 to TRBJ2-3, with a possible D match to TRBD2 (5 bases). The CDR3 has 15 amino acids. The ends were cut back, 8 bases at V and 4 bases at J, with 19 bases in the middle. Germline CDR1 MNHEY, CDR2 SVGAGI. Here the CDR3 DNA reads TGTGCCAGCTCCCAGGCCGGGGTCGTGGCAGATACGCAGTATTTT. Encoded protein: CASSQAGVVADTQYF.

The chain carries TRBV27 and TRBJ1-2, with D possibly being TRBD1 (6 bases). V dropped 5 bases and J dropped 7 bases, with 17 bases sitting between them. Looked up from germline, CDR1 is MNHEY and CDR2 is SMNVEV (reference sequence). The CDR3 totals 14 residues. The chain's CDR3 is CASSPNTGWGGYTF. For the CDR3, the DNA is TGTGCCAGCAGTCCAAATACAGGGTGGGGTGGCTACACCTTC.

CDR3 loop: CASSPGMENTIYF. CDR3 DNA sequence: TGTGCCAGCAGCCCCGGGATGGAGAACACCATATATTTT. This chain links TRBV5-4 with TRBJ1-3; D unresolved. CDR3 length: 13 residues. Germline CDR1 SGHNT, CDR2 YYREEE (reference sequence). The V end was cut by 4 bases, the J end by 7 bases, with 12 bases between.

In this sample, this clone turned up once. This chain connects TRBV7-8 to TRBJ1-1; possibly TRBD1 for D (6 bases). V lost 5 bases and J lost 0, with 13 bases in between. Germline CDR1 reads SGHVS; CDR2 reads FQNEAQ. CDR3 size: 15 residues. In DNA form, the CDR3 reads TGTGCCAGCAGCACTGGACAGTTACTGAACACTGAAGCTTTCTTT. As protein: CASSTGQLLNTEAFF.

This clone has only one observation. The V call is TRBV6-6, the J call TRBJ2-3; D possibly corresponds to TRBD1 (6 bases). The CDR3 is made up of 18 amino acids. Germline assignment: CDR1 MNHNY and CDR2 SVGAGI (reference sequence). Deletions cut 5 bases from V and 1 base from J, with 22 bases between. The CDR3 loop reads CASSPGQHSSTGTDTQYF. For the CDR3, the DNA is TGTGCCAGCAGTCCCGGACAGCATTCCTCAACTGGCACAGATACGCAGTATTTT.